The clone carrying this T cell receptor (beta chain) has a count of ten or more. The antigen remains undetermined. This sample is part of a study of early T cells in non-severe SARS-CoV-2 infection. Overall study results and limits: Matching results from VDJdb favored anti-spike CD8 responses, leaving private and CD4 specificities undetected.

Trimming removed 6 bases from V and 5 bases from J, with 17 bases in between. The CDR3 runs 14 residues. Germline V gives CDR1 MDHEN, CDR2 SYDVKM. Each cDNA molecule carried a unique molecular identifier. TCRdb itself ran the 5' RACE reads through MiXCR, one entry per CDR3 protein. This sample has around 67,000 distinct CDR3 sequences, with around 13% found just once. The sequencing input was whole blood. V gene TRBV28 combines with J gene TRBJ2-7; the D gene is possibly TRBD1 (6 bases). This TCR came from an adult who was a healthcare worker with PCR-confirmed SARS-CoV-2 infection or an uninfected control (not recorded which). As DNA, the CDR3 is TGTGCCAGCAGACCCACAGGGTCAAGCGACGAGCAGTACTTC. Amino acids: CASRPTGSSDEQYF.